These 17 T cell receptor delta chains share one sample of origin, sequenced in a study of gamma-delta chains in newborns, infants, children. TCRdb re-processed the reads using CATT. The table shows some 11,000 delta-chain clones, with approximately 9.1% occurring only once. The source material was blood. These receptors all come from a child who was a newborn, infant or young child, either healthy, febrile or measles-vaccinated (not recorded which).

The sample holds a few counts of this clone. This clone may be a read error of a much larger clone one base away. The chain combines TRDV2 with TRDJ1; possible D gene TRDD3, 6 bases. V lost 0 bases and J 1 base, leaving 26 bases between the germline ends. This CDR3 contains 20 residues. Per the germline V gene, CDR1 is GEAIGNYY and CDR2 is EKD. The CDR3 bases are TGTGCCTGTGACACCGTATGGGGGGTTGGCTCCCCGGGGAGCACCGATAAACTCATCTTT. Translated: CACDTVWGVGSPGSTDKLIF.

This clone was observed a few times. A single base separates this from a much larger clone, so it may be a read error. This sample includes further DNA sequences coding for the same CDR3. The rearrangement uses TRDV2 and TRDJ1; D perhaps matches TRDD3 (5 bases). The germline V gene has CDR1 GEAIGNYY and CDR2 EKD. The CDR3 contains 15 residues. CDR3 protein: CACDTVGPGSDKLIF. CDR3 coding DNA: TGCGCCTGTGACACCGTGGGGCCCGGTTCCGATAAACTCATCTTT.

The rearrangement links TRDV2 to TRDJ3, with a possible D match to TRDD3 (6 bases). In germline, CDR1 is GEAIGNYY, CDR2 EKD. The ends were cut back, 0 bases at V and 0 bases at J, with 11 bases in the middle. The CDR3 spans 18 residues. CDR3 bases: TGTGCCTGTGACACCTGGGGGTCGGACTCCTGGGACACCCGACAGATGTTTTTC. It translates to CACDTWGSDSWDTRQMFF.

In the case of this clone: Germline is not matched at one junction end, which may reflect a read error. The CDR3 sequence is CACDTVGDTWDTRRMFF. The CDR3, as DNA: TGTGCCTGTGACACCGTGGGGGATACCTGGGACACCCGACGGATGTTTTTC. The genes are TRDV2 and TRDJ3, with TRDD3 matching 10 bases. The CDR3 has 17 amino acids. The V gene's germline CDR1 is GEAIGNYY and CDR2 EKD.

This rearrangement joins TRDV1 to TRDJ1; unclear D gene. Between the trimmed V and J ends, which lost 5 bases and 0 bases, there was a span of 4 bases. In germline, CDR1 is TSWWSYY, CDR2 QGS. This CDR3 contains 12 residues. CDR3 DNA: TGTGCTCTTGGGTTGTACACCGATAAACTCATCTTT. Its protein product is CALGLYTDKLIF.

Sample share makes this clone medium-sized. This specimen includes other DNA sequences encoding the same CDR3. The chain links TRDV2 to TRDJ1, with TRDD3 matching over 8 bases. Germline V CDR1 and CDR2: GEAIGNYY, EKD. The CDR3 covers 16 residues. V lost 0 bases to trimming and J lost 0 bases; unmatched junction nucleotides: 5. The CDR3 sequence: CACDTLGESYTDKLIF. The DNA for the CDR3 is TGTGCCTGTGACACCCTGGGGGAGTCGTACACCGATAAACTCATCTTT.

Notes on this clone: A much larger clone differs by one base, so this may be a read error. This CDR3 is also generated by other DNA sequences in the sample. The chain carries TRDV2 and TRDJ1, with TRDD2 matching 9 bases. Germline CDR1 and CDR2: GEAIGNYY and EKD. There are 23 residues in the CDR3. CDR3 sequence reads: CACDALKGLPTILSGRYTDKLIF. The CDR3 bases are TGCGCCTGTGACGCCCTAAAGGGCCTTCCTACGATCCTCTCGGGACGGTACACCGATAAACTCATCTTT.

The rearrangement joins TRDV2 to TRDJ1, with 12 bases that match TRDD3. The CDR3 contains 20 residues. Looked up from germline, CDR1 is GEAIGNYY and CDR2 is EKD. The J segment lost 0 bases and the V segment lost 3 bases, leaving 16 bases of the junction unmatched. Here the CDR3 DNA reads TGTGCCTGTGACGTTCTGGGGGATACGCGGGATGAGGGATACACCGATAAACTCATCTTT. Translating it yields CACDVLGDTRDEGYTDKLIF.

This clone was found a few times. TCRdb attributes to this sequence the protein of a much larger clone, which differs from the DNA translation at residue 3; a read error is likely, and the protein displayed is translated from the DNA. This chain joins TRDV2 and TRDJ1, with TRDD3 identical over 7 bases. Germline V gene lookup returns CDR1 GEAIGNYY and CDR2 EKD. This CDR3 region has 14 residues. CDR3 sequence: CARDRWGNTDKLIF. In nucleotides, the CDR3 is TGTGCCCGTGACCGGTGGGGGAACACCGATAAACTCATCTTT.

About this clone: One junction end disagrees with the germline gene, perhaps due to a read error. The chain combines TRAV38-2/DV8 with TRDJ1, with a possible D match to TRDD1 (5 bases). The CDR3 is 17 amino acids. The germline V gene encodes CDR1 TSESDYY and CDR2 QEAYKQQN. CDR3 nucleotide sequence: TGTGCTAATAGGAGGTTGGGAAACAGGGCTGACACCGATAAACTCATCTTT. It translates to CANRRLGNRADTDKLIF.

This clone was found a few times. This likely reflects a read error, since a far larger clone is one base away. The rearrangement joins TRDV2 to TRDJ3, with D tentatively TRDD3 (5 bases). Looked up from germline, CDR1 is GEAIGNYY and CDR2 is EKD. The CDR3 sequence is 17 residues long. The CDR3 DNA sequence: TGTGCCTGTGGCACCTGGGCGAGCTCCTGGGACACCCGACAGATGTTTTTC. It codes for CACGTWASSWDTRQMFF.

This clone qualifies as medium-sized. The rearrangement uses TRDV2 and TRDJ1; 8 nucleotides match TRDD3. CDR3 size: 17 residues. Unmatched junction bases numbered 12, after V lost 4 bases and J lost 0 bases. Germline values: CDR1 GEAIGNYY, CDR2 EKD. This CDR3 is CACDLLGVQLYTDKLIF. The CDR3 bases are TGTGCCTGTGATTTACTGGGGGTCCAACTTTACACCGATAAACTCATCTTT.

As for this clone: It differs at one base from a far larger clone, so likely a read error. The chain carries TRDV2 and TRDJ1; D is perhaps TRDD3 (5 bases). There are 18 residues in the CDR3. Germline V gives CDR1 GEAIGNYY, CDR2 EKD. Trimming cost V 2 bases and J 1 base, with 22 bases left between them. CDR3 in amino acids: CACDILRNTPKCTDKLIF. CDR3 coding DNA: TGTGCCTGTGACATATTAAGGAATACGCCTAAGTGCACCGATAAACTCATCTTT.

Comment on this clone: At one end, the junction sequence differs from germline, possibly due to a read error. The V gene is TRDV2, the J gene TRDJ1, with TRDD3 matching 9 bases. The CDR3 sequence is 16 residues long. Germline V gives CDR1 GEAIGNYY, CDR2 EKD. This CDR3 reads CAREKLGDSYTDKLIF. The CDR3 nucleotides are TGTGCCCGTGAAAAGCTGGGGGATTCGTATACCGATAAACTCATCTTT.

To note about this clone: At the DNA level, this CDR3 is encoded by other sequences in the same sample as well. The rearrangement joins TRDV2 to TRDJ1; TRDD3 matches at 10 bases. Germline CDR1 reads GEAIGNYY; CDR2 reads EKD. Trimming at V came to 4 bases and at J to 2 bases, leaving 21 bases not matched to a gene. The CDR3 loop spans 20 amino acids. The CDR3 loop reads CACDTVLQAGGYGKTDKLIF. Here the CDR3 DNA reads TGTGCCTGTGATACCGTCCTCCAGGCCGGGGGATACGGTAAGACCGATAAACTCATCTTT.

This clone appeared a few times. Distinct nucleotide sequences in the sample also encode this CDR3. The rearrangement uses TRDV2 and TRDJ3, with TRDD3 identical over 12 bases. V shed 0 bases, J shed 0 bases, and the junction held 2 bases outside the gene matches. Germline lookup yields CDR1 GEAIGNYY and CDR2 EKD. The CDR3 is made up of 19 amino acids. CDR3 sequence reads: CACDTAWGIRSWDTRQMFF. The DNA for the CDR3 is TGTGCCTGTGACACCGCCTGGGGGATACGCTCCTGGGACACCCGACAGATGTTTTTC.

This clone turned up a few times. The chain couples TRDV2 to TRDJ3; 9 bases fit TRDD3. The CDR3 totals 20 residues. J gave up 0 bases and V 2 bases, and 10 bases lay outside the gene matches. Germline loops: CDR1 GEAIGNYY, CDR2 EKD. The CDR3 protein is CACDKVLGDMNSWDTRQMFF. The CDR3 DNA reads as TGTGCCTGTGACAAAGTACTGGGGGACATGAACTCCTGGGACACCCGACAGATGTTTTTC.